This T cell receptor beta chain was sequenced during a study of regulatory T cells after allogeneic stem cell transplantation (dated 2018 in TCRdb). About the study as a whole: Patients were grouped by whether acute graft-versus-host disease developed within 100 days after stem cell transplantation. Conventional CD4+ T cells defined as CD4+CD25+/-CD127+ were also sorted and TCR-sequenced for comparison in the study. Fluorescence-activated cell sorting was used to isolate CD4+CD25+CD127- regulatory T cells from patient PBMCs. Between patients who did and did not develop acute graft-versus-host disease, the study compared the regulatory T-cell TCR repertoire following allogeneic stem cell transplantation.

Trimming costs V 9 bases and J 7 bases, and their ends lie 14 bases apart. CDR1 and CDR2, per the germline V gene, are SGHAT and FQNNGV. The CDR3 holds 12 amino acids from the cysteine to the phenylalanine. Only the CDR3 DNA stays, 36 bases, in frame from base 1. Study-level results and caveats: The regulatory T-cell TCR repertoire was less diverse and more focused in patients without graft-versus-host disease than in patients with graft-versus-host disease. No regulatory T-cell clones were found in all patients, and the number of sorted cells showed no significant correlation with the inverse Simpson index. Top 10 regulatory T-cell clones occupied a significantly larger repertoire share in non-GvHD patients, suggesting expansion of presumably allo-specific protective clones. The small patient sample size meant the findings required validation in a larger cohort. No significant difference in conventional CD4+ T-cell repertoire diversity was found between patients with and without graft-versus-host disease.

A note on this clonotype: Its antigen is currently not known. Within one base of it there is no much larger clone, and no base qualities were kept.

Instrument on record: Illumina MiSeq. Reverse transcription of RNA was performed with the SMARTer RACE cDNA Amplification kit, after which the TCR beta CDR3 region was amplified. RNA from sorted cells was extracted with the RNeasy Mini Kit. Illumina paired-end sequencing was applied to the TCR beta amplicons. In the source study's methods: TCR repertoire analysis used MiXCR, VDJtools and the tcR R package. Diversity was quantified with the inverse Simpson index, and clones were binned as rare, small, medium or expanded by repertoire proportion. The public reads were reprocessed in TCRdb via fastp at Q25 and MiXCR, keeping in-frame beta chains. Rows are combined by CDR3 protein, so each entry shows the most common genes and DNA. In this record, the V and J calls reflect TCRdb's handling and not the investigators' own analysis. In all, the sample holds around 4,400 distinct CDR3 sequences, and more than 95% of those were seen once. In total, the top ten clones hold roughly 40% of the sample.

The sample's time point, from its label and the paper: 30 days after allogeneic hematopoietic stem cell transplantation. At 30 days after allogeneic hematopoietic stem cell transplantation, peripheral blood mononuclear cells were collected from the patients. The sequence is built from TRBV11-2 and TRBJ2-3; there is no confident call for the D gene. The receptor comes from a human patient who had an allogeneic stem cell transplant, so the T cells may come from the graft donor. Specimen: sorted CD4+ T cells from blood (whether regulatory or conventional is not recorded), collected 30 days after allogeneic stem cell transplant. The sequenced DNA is TGTGCCAGGAGTTCCCCTATGAATACGCAGTATTTT. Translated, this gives CARSSPMNTQYF.